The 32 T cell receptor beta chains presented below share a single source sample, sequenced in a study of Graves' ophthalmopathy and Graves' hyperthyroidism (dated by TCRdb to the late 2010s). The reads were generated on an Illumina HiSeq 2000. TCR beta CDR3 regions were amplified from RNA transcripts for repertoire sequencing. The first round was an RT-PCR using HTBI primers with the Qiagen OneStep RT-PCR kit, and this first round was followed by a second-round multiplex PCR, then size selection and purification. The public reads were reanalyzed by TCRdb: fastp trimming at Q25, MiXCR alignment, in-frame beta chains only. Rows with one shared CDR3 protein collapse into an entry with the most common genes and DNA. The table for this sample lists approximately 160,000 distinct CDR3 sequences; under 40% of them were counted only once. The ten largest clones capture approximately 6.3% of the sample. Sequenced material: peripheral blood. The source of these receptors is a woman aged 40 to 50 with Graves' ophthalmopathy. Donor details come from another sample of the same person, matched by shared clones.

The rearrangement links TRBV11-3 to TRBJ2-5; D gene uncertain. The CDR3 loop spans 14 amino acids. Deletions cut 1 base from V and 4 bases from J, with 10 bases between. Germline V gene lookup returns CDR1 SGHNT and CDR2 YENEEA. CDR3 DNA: TGTGCCAGCAGCTTAGGCTATTCCGTAGAGACCCAGTACTTC. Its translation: CASSLGYSVETQYF.

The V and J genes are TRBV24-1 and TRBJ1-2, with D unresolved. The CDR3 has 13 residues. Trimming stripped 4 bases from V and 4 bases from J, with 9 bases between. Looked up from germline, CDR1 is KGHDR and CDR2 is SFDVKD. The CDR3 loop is CATSETGAYGYTF. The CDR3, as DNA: TGTGCCACCAGTGAAACCGGTGCCTATGGCTACACCTTC.

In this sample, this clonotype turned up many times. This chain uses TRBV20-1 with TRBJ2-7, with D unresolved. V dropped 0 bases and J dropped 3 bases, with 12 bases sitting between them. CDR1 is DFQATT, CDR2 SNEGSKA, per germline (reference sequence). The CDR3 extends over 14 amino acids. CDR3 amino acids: CSARDNGLRYEQYF. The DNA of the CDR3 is TGCAGTGCTAGAGATAACGGGCTACGCTACGAGCAGTACTTC.

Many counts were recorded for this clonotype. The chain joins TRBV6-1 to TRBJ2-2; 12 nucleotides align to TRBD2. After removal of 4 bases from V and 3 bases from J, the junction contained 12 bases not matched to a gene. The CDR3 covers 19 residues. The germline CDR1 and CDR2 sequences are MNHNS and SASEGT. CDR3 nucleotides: TGTGCCAGCAGTGCTAGCGACGGACTAGCGGGGTTGGACACCGGGGAGCTGTTTTTT. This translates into CASSASDGLAGLDTGELFF.

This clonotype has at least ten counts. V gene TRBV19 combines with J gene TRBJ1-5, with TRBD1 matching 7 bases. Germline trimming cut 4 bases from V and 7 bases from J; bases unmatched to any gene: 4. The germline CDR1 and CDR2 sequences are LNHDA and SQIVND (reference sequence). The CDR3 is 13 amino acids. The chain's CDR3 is CASSTQTGQPQHF. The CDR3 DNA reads TGTGCCAGTAGTACCCAGACAGGGCAGCCCCAGCATTTT.

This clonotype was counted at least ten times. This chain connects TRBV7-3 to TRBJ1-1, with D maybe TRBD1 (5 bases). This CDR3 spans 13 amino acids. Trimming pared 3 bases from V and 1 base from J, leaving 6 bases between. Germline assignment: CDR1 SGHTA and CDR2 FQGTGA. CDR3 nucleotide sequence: TGTGCCAGCAGCTTTACAGGGAACACTGAAGCTTTCTTT. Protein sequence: CASSFTGNTEAFF.

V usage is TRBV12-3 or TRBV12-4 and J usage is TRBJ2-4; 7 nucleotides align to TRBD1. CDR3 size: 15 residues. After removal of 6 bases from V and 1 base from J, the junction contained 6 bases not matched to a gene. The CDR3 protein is CASSQTGTAKNIQYF. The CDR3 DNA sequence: TGTGCCAGCAGCCAGACAGGGACGGCCAAAAACATTCAGTACTTC.

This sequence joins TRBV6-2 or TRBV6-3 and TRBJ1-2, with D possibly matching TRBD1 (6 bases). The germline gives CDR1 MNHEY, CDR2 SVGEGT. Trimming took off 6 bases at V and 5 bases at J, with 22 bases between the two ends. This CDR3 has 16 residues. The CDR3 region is CASRPRTDQTLYGYTF. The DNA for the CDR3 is TGTGCCAGCAGGCCCCGGACAGACCAGACCCTTTATGGCTACACCTTC.

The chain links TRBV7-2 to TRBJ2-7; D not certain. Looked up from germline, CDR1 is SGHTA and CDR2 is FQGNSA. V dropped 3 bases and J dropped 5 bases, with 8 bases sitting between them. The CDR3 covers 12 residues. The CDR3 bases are TGTGCCAGCAGCTTCTTTCTCGACGAGCAGTACTTC. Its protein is CASSFFLDEQYF.

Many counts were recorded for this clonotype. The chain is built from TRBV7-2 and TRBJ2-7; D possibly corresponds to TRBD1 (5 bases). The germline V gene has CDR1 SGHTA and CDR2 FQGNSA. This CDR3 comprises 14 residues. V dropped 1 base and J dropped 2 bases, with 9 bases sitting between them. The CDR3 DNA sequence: TGTGCCAGCAGCTTAGGGGGCGTACCCTACGAGCAGTACTTC. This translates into CASSLGGVPYEQYF.

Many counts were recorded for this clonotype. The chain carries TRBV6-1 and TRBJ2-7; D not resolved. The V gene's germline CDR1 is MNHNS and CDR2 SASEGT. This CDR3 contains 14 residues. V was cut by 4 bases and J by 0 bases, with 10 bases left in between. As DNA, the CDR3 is TGTGCCAGCAGTGGGGAAGGGCCCTCCTACGAGCAGTACTTC. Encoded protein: CASSGEGPSYEQYF.

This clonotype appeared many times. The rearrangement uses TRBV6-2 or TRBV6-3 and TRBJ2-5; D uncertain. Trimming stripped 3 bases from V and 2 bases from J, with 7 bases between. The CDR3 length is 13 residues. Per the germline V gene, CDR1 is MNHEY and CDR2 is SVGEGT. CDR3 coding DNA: TGTGCCAGCAGTTATACCCTTCAAGAGACCCAGTACTTC. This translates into CASSYTLQETQYF.

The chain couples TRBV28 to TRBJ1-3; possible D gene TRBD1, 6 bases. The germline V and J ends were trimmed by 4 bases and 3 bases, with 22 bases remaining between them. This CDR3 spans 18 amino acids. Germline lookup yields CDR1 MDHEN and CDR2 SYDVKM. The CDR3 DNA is TGTGCCAGCAGTTATCCCTTACACGGGGGCGCTTATGGAAACACCATATATTTT. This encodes CASSYPLHGGAYGNTIYF.

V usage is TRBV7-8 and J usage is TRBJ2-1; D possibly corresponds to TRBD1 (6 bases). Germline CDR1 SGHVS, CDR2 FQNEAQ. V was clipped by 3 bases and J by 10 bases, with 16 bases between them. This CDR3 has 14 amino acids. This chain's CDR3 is CASSLGFQDREQFF. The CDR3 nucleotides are TGTGCCAGCAGCTTGGGATTTCAGGACAGAGAGCAGTTCTTC.

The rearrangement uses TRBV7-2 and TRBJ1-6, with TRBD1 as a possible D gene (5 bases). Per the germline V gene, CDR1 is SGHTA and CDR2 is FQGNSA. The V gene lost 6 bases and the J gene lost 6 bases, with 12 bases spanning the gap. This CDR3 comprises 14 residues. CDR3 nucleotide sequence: TGTGCCAGCAGGTCGGGACCGATTAATTCACCCCTCCACTTT. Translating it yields CASRSGPINSPLHF.

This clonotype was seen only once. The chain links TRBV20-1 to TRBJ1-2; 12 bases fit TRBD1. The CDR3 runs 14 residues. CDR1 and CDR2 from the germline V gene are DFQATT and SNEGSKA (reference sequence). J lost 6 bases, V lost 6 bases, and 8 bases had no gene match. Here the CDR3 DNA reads TGCAGTGCAGGGACAGGGGGCACCTGGGATGGCTACACCTTC. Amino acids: CSAGTGGTWDGYTF.

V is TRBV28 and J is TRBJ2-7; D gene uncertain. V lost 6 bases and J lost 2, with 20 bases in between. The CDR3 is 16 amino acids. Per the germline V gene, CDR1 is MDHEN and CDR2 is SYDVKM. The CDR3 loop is CASSQRSWHPTYEQYF. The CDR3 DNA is TGTGCCAGCAGCCAGCGCTCCTGGCACCCCACCTACGAGCAGTACTTC.

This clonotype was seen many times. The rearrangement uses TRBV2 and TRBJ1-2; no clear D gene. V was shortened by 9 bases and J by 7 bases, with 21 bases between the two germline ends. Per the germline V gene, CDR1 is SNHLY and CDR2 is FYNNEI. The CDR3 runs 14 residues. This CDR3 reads CARTIDSGSGGYTF. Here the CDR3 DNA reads TGTGCCAGGACTATAGATTCAGGATCGGGTGGCTACACCTTC.

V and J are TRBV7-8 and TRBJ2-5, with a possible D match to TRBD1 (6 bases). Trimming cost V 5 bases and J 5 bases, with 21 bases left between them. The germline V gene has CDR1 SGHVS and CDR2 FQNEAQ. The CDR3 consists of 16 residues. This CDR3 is CASSPHRGSSDETQYF. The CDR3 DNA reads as TGTGCCAGCAGCCCTCATAGGGGGTCGAGCGACGAGACCCAGTACTTC.

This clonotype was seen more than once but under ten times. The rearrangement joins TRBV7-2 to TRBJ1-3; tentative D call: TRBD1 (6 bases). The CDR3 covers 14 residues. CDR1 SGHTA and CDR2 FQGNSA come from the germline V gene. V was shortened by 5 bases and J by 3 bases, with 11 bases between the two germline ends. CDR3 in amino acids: CASSPDSFGNTIYF. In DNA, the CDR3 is TGTGCCAGCAGCCCGGACAGCTTTGGAAACACCATATATTTT.

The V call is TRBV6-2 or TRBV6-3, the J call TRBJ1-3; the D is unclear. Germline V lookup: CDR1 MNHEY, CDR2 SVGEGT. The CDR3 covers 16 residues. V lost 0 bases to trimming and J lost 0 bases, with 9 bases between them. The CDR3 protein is CASSYSGGGSGNTIYF. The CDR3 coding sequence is TGTGCCAGCAGTTACTCCGGAGGCGGCTCTGGAAACACCATATATTTT.

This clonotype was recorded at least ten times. The CDR3 sequence is CSARTGTGQETQYF. In DNA, the CDR3 is TGCAGTGCTAGGACCGGGACTGGACAAGAGACCCAGTACTTC. The chain uses TRBV20-1 and TRBJ2-5; tentatively, D is TRBD2 (6 bases). CDR3 size: 14 residues. V dropped 3 bases and J dropped 2 bases, with 13 bases sitting between them. CDR1 is DFQATT and CDR2 is SNEGSKA in the germline V gene (reference sequence).

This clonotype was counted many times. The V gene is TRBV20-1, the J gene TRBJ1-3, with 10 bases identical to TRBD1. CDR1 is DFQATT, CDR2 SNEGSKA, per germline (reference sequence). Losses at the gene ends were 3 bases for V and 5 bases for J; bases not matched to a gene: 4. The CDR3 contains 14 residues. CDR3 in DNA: TGCAGTGCTAGCAGACAGGGGGCAAGAAACACCATATATTTT. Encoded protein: CSASRQGARNTIYF.

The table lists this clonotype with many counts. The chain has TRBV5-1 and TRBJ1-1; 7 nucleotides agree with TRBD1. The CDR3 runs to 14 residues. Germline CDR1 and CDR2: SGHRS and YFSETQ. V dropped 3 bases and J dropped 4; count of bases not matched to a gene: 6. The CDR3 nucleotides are TGCGCCAGCAGCTGGACAGGTTCGGTCACTGAAGCTTTCTTT. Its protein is CASSWTGSVTEAFF.

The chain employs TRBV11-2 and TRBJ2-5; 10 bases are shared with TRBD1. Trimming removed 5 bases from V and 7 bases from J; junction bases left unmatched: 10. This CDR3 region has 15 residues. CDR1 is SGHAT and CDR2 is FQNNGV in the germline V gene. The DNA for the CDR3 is TGTGCCAGCAGCGTCGCCGGGACAGGGGATGGGACCCAGTACTTC. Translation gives CASSVAGTGDGTQYF.

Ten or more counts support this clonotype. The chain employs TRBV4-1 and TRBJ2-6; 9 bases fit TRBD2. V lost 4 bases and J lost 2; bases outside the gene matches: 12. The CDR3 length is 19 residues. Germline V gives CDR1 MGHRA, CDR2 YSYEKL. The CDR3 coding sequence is TGCGCCAGCAGCCGCGATCCGCCTAGCGGGATAACTGGGGCCAACGTCCTGACTTTC. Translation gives CASSRDPPSGITGANVLTF.

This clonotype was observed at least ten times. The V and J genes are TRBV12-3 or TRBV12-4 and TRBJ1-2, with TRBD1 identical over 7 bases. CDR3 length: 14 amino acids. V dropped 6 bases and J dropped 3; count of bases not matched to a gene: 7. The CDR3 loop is CASSLGQVDYGYTF. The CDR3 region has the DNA TGTGCCAGCAGCCTCGGACAGGTGGACTATGGCTACACCTTC.

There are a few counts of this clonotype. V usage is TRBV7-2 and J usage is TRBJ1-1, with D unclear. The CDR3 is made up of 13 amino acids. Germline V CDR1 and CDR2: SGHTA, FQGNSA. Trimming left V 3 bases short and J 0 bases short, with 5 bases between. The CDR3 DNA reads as TGTGCCAGCAGCTTTAGGATGAACACTGAAGCTTTCTTT. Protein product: CASSFRMNTEAFF. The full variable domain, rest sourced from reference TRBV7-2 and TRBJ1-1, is GAGVSQSPSNKVTEKGKDVELRCDPISGHTALYWYRQSLGQGLEFLIYFQGNSAPDKSGLPSDRFSAERTGGSVSTLTIQRTQQEDSAVYLCASSFRMNTEAFFGQGTRLTVV.

DNA of the CDR3: TGTGCCAGCAGTGAGGTCGGGACCAAAGAGACCCAGTACTTC. This gives the protein CASSEVGTKETQYF. The rearrangement links TRBV25-1 to TRBJ2-5; D is possibly TRBD1 or TRBD2 (5 bases each). Per the germline V gene, CDR1 is MGHDK and CDR2 is SYGVNS. CDR3 length: 14 residues. The V end was cut by 3 bases, the J end by 3 bases, with 11 bases between.

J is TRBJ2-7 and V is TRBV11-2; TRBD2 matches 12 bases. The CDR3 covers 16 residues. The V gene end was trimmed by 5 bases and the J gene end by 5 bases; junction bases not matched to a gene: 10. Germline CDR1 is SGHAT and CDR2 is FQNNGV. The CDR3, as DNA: TGTGCCAGCAGCGGCCCTGGGACTAGCGGGCAGGACGAGCAGTACTTC. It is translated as CASSGPGTSGQDEQYF.

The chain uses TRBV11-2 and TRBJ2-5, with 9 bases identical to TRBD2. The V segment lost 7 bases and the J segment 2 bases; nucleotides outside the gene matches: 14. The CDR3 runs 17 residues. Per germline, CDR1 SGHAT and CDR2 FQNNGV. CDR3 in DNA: TGTGCCAGCACCGACTACTCGCGACTAGCGGTACAAGAGACCCAGTACTTC. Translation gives CASTDYSRLAVQETQYF.

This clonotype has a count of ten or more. In DNA form, the CDR3 reads TGTGCCAGCAGCCCAGACAGGTTGGACGCCGGGGAGCTGTTTTTT. Translating gives CASSPDRLDAGELFF. The V call is TRBV13, the J call TRBJ2-2, with a weak D call TRBD1 (6 bases). This CDR3 spans 15 amino acids. Deletions cut 5 bases from V and 6 bases from J, with 16 bases between. From germline, CDR1 is PRHDT and CDR2 FYEKMQ (reference sequence).